This is a list of T cell receptor beta chains from one sample in a study of regulatory T cells in long-lasting Graves disease. TCRdb ran MiXCR on the multiplex PCR reads and lists one entry per CDR3 protein. The data show around 430,000 distinct CDR3 sequences, with approximately 23% seen just once and 13% held by the top ten. The source material was peripheral blood mononuclear cells (PBMCs), sampled when the disease was refractory, from a patient treated with antithyroid drugs. The source of these receptors is a female donor with Graves disease. Both conserved end residues are part of each CDR3. The D gene is left open where the match is weak. Clone size is stated in some rows and not others, as once, few, many or a class when expanded.

D gene	clone size	V gene	J gene	CDR3 protein	CDR3 DNA
TRBD1	few	TRBV5-8	TRBJ1-2	CASSPGQLVASNYGYTF	TGTGCCAGCAGCCCGGGACAGCTCGTGGCCAGCAACTATGGCTACACCTTC
.	.	TRBV20-1	TRBJ2-1	CSARVSGENEQFF	TGCAGTGCTAGAGTGTCAGGGGAAAATGAGCAGTTCTTC
TRBD2	.	TRBV20-1	TRBJ2-3	CSARDHRWLAGPTDTQYF	TGCAGTGCTAGAGACCACCGGTGGCTAGCGGGACCCACAGATACGCAGTATTTT
.	.	TRBV6-5	TRBJ2-2	CASSYERGELFF	TGTGCCAGCAGTTATGAGAGGGGGGAGCTGTTTTTT
TRBD1	many	TRBV6-5	TRBJ1-2	CASSWTGQGYTF	TGTGCCAGCAGTTGGACAGGACAAGGCTACACCTTC
.	.	TRBV20-1	TRBJ2-2	CSANPGGPTGELFF	TGCAGTGCTAACCCAGGGGGGCCAACCGGGGAGCTGTTTTTT
.	.	TRBV7-9	TRBJ2-5	CASSQEHGSGDGTQYF	TGTGCCAGCAGCCAAGAACACGGGAGTGGGGATGGGACCCAGTACTTC
TRBD2	.	TRBV20-1	TRBJ2-5	CSARPPSGFQETQYF	TGCAGTGCTAGGCCGCCTAGCGGATTCCAAGAGACCCAGTACTTC
.	many	TRBV6-1	TRBJ1-2	CASSNPGDGYTF	TGTGCCAGCAGTAACCCCGGGGACGGCTACACCTTC
TRBD1	many	TRBV9	TRBJ1-5	CASSVQGDQPQHF	TGCGCCAGCAGCGTGCAGGGGGATCAGCCCCAGCATTTT
.	once	TRBV6-4	TRBJ2-5	CASSGTKARGTQYF	TGTGCCAGCAGTGGGACCAAGGCTCGGGGGACCCAGTACTTC
.	many	TRBV19	TRBJ1-2	CASGQSYGYTF	TGTGCCAGTGGACAAAGCTATGGCTACACCTTC
.	.	TRBV28	TRBJ2-1	CASSLVAGDEQFF	TGTGCCAGCAGTTTAGTAGCTGGAGATGAGCAGTTCTTC
.	few	TRBV7-2	TRBJ1-1	CASSPPPRAEAFF	TGTGCCAGCAGCCCACCCCCCAGGGCGGAAGCTTTCTTT
TRBD1	.	TRBV25-1	TRBJ1-2	CASSDTGGYGYTF	TGTGCCAGCAGTGATACAGGGGGCTATGGCTACACCTTC
.	many	TRBV28	TRBJ1-1	CASSPGLRNTEAFF	TGTGCCAGCAGCCCCGGACTGAGGAACACTGAAGCTTTCTTT
TRBD1	many	TRBV28	TRBJ2-7	CASRPAGGTYEQYF	TGTGCCAGCAGGCCCGCAGGGGGAACCTACGAGCAGTACTTC
.	few	TRBV28	TRBJ2-7	CASRSSSYEQYF	TGTGCCAGCCGTAGTTCATCCTACGAGCAGTACTTC
TRBD2	many	TRBV27	TRBJ2-5	CASSEGLAGGGRQETQYF	TGTGCCAGCAGCGAGGGACTAGCGGGGGGAGGGCGGCAAGAGACCCAGTACTTC
TRBD1	.	TRBV9	TRBJ1-5	CASSKGGTGGEPQHF	TGTGCCAGCAGCAAAGGAGGGACAGGGGGTGAGCCCCAGCATTTT
.	few	TRBV6-1	TRBJ1-2	CASLGSYGYTF	TGTGCCAGCCTCGGATCATATGGCTACACCTTC
.	.	TRBV5-6	TRBJ2-5	CASIDTSRVGGSGETQYF	TGTGCCAGCATTGATACCTCACGGGTCGGGGGATCGGGCGAGACCCAGTACTTC
.	.	TRBV18	TRBJ1-2	CASSPPGQVGYTF	TGTGCCAGCTCACCACCGGGCCAGGTGGGCTACACCTTC
.	few	TRBV12-3/TRBV12-4	TRBJ2-3	CASTQDTTDTQYF	TGTGCCAGCACCCAGGACACCACAGATACGCAGTATTTT
.	many	TRBV28	TRBJ1-2	CASSLKQVYGYTF	TGTGCCAGCAGTCTAAAACAGGTCTATGGCTACACCTTC
TRBD2	.	TRBV28	TRBJ2-5	CASRTTGTSGSGTQYF	TGTGCCAGCAGAACGACCGGGACTAGCGGGAGCGGGACCCAGTACTTC
TRBD1	.	TRBV29-1	TRBJ2-5	CSVLLTGPETQYF	TGCAGCGTTCTCCTGACAGGGCCAGAGACCCAGTACTTC
.	many	TRBV27	TRBJ1-1	CASSLSPMNTEAFF	TGTGCCAGCAGTTTGTCACCCATGAACACTGAAGCTTTCTTT
.	many	TRBV2	TRBJ1-6	CASRYTGNSPLHF	TGTGCCAGCAGATATACAGGGAATTCACCCCTCCACTTT
TRBD1	many	TRBV7-2	TRBJ1-2	CASSFDRGSGYTF	TGTGCCAGCAGCTTTGACAGGGGTTCAGGCTACACCTTC
.	.	TRBV6-5	TRBJ1-3	CASSYHSPSGDTIYF	TGTGCCAGCAGTTATCACTCCCCCTCTGGAGACACCATATATTTT
.	.	TRBV11-2	TRBJ2-7	CASSLRNTYEQYF	TGTGCCAGCAGCTTGCGGAACACCTACGAGCAGTACTTC
.	many	TRBV20-1	TRBJ2-7	CSAPPRGTATYEQYF	TGCAGTGCTCCGCCGCGGGGGACAGCCACCTACGAGCAGTACTTC
.	few	TRBV5-1	TRBJ2-2	CASSLLTVNTGELFF	TGCGCCAGCAGCTTGTTAACAGTGAACACCGGGGAGCTGTTTTTT
.	.	TRBV30	TRBJ2-5	CAWEGHGEGTQYF	TGTGCCTGGGAAGGGCACGGGGAAGGGACCCAGTACTTC
.	many	TRBV12-5	TRBJ2-7	CASSRPGAAGEQYF	TGTGCTAGTAGTCGGCCGGGAGCAGCGGGCGAGCAGTACTTC
TRBD1	many	TRBV19	TRBJ1-5	CASSMGQGNQPQHF	TGTGCCAGTAGTATGGGACAGGGTAATCAGCCCCAGCATTTT
.	few	TRBV2	TRBJ1-5	CASSDSPRSNQPQHF	TGTGCCAGCAGTGACTCTCCACGTAGCAATCAGCCCCAGCATTTT
.	.	TRBV28	TRBJ2-7	CASSSPGGNSYEQYF	TGTGCCAGCAGTTCCCCAGGCGGGAACTCCTACGAGCAGTACTTC
TRBD2	.	TRBV20-1	TRBJ2-2	CSAYTHTGGPEELFF	TGCAGTGCCTACACCCACACGGGAGGGCCGGAGGAGCTGTTTTTT
.	.	TRBV9	TRBJ1-6	CASSVNARDLNSPLHF	TGTGCCAGCAGCGTCAACGCCCGGGACCTTAATTCACCCCTCCACTTT
.	.	TRBV4-1	TRBJ1-6	CASSQDVINSPLHF	TGCGCCAGCAGCCAAGATGTTATCAATTCACCCCTCCACTTT
TRBD1	few	TRBV7-9	TRBJ1-1	CATRKTGMNTEAFF	TGTGCTACTAGGAAGACAGGGATGAACACTGAAGCTTTCTTT
.	many	TRBV12-3/TRBV12-4	TRBJ1-6	CASIVNGDNSPLHF	TGTGCCAGCATCGTCAACGGAGATAATTCACCCCTCCACTTT
TRBD2	.	TRBV5-5	TRBJ2-2	CASSELGSGSANTGELFF	TGTGCCAGCAGCGAGCTGGGTAGCGGGAGTGCTAACACCGGGGAGCTGTTTTTT
TRBD1	few	TRBV29-1	TRBJ1-2	CSVVGRGEAGYTF	TGCAGCGTTGTCGGCAGGGGGGAGGCTGGCTACACCTTC